The 10 T cell receptor beta chains below come from one sample, sequenced in a study of T-cell memory formation after mild COVID-19. TCRdb re-called the 5' RACE reads through MiXCR, storing one row per CDR3 protein. The table lists roughly 250,000 distinct CDR3 sequences, about a sixth of them singletons, with more than 20% in the top ten. Sequenced input: PBMCs or a T cell subset sorted from them (not recorded which). All receptors derive from a young man who had mild COVID-19 (a few samples of this study predate the infection). Cell type and time point are not known.

V gene TRBV7-2 combines with J gene TRBJ2-7; TRBD1 agrees at 7 bases. The CDR3 runs 14 residues. With 7 bases clipped from V and 3 bases from J, the junction kept 9 bases outside the gene matches. CDR1 SGHTA and CDR2 FQGNSA come from the germline V gene. The CDR3 region is CASTKGAGYYEQYV. The CDR3 DNA reads as TGTGCCAGCACCAAGGGGGCAGGGTACTACGAGCAGTACGTC.

This clonotype was counted many times. The chain uses TRBV5-1 and TRBJ2-5; 9 nucleotides match TRBD1. The V gene end was trimmed by 4 bases and the J gene end by 2 bases; junction bases not matched to a gene: 3. The CDR3 is 14 amino acids. CDR1 is SGHRS, CDR2 YFSETQ, per germline. In DNA, the CDR3 is TGCGCCAGCAGCACCGGGACAGGGCAAGAGACCCAGTACTTC. Translating it yields CASSTGTGQETQYF.

The V gene is TRBV5-6, the J gene TRBJ1-1; no reliable D call. This CDR3 has 14 residues. CDR1 and CDR2 from the germline V gene are SGHDT and YYEEEE. V gave up 6 bases and J gave up 1 base, with 13 bases separating them. The chain's CDR3 is CASTLRGWNTEAFF. In nucleotides, the CDR3 is TGTGCCAGCACCCTCCGGGGTTGGAACACTGAAGCTTTCTTT.

This clonotype has just a few counts. The V gene is TRBV20-1, the J gene TRBJ2-7, with unresolved D. V was shortened by 1 base and J by 4 bases, with 8 bases between the two germline ends. Germline lookup yields CDR1 DFQATT and CDR2 SNEGSKA (reference sequence). This CDR3 spans 12 amino acids. This chain's CDR3 is CSARGKSYEQYF. The CDR3 coding sequence is TGCAGTGCTAGAGGGAAAAGTTACGAGCAGTACTTC.

The sample holds many counts of this clonotype. This chain connects TRBV4-1 to TRBJ1-1; D unresolved. CDR3 length: 14 residues. Germline V lookup: CDR1 MGHRA, CDR2 YSYEKL. V dropped 4 bases and J dropped 4 bases, with 13 bases sitting between them. As DNA, the CDR3 is TGCGCCAGCAGCCTAAGGACTCTGGGCACTGAAGCTTTCTTT. Residues: CASSLRTLGTEAFF.

The V gene is TRBV7-2, the J gene TRBJ2-1, with D perhaps TRBD1 or TRBD2 (5 bases each). Germline V gives CDR1 SGHTA, CDR2 FQGNSA. V lost 5 bases, J lost 5 bases, and 19 bases lay in between. This CDR3 is 16 amino acids long. The CDR3, as DNA: TGTGCCAGCAGCACTAGTGTGGGGCTGCTGAACAATGAGCAGTTCTTC. This encodes CASSTSVGLLNNEQFF. Combining the CDR3 with reference TRBV7-2 and TRBJ2-1 gives the whole variable domain GAGVSQSPSNKVTEKGKDVELRCDPISGHTALYWYRQSLGQGLEFLIYFQGNSAPDKSGLPSDRFSAERTGGSVSTLTIQRTQQEDSAVYLCASSTSVGLLNNEQFFGPGTRLTVL.

This clonotype was counted between two and nine times. V is TRBV7-9 and J is TRBJ1-1; possibly TRBD1 for D (6 bases). Germline CDR1 and CDR2: SEHNR and FQNEAQ (reference sequence). The CDR3 loop spans 13 amino acids. V lost 3 bases and J 3 bases, leaving 8 bases between the germline ends. This CDR3 is CASSFEGDTEAFF. CDR3 nucleotides: TGTGCCAGCAGCTTTGAGGGGGACACTGAAGCTTTCTTT.

The chain recombines TRBV4-3 with TRBJ2-3; 9 nucleotides match TRBD2. This CDR3 is 14 amino acids long. With 4 bases clipped from V and 5 bases from J, the junction kept 4 bases outside the gene matches. The germline V gene encodes CDR1 LGHNA and CDR2 YSLEER. The CDR3 region is CASSRGGAEDTQYF. DNA for the CDR3: TGCGCCAGCAGCCGCGGGGGGGCCGAAGATACGCAGTATTTT.

The chain has TRBV7-2 and TRBJ1-1; D unresolved. Germline V gene data show CDR1 as SGHTA and CDR2 as FQGNSA. The length of the CDR3 is 14 residues. V was pared by 6 bases and J by 0 bases, with 11 bases between. The CDR3 region is CASRLTALNTEAFF. CDR3 sequence (DNA): TGTGCCAGCAGACTGACCGCACTGAACACTGAAGCTTTCTTT.

This CDR3 is CASRGGQTSDIQYF. CDR3 nucleotide sequence: TGTGCCAGCAGGGGGGGACAGACGTCGGACATTCAGTACTTC. The chain combines TRBV7-9 with TRBJ2-4; D is possibly TRBD1 (7 bases). Germline-derived CDR1 and CDR2 are SEHNR and FQNEAQ (reference sequence). Deletions cut 6 bases from V and 8 bases from J, with 17 bases between. The CDR3 contains 14 residues.